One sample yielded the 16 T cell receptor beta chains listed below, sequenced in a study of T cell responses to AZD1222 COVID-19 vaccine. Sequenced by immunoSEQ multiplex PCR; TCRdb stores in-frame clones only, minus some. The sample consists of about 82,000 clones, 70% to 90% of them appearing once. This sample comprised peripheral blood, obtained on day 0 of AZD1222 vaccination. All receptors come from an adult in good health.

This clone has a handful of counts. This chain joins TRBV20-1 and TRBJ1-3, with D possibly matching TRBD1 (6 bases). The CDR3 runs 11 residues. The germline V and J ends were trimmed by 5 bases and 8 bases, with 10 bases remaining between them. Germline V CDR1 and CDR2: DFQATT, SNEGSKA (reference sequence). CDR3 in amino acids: CSAWGADTIYF. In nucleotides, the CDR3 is TGCAGTGCTTGGGGGGCGGACACCATATATTTT.

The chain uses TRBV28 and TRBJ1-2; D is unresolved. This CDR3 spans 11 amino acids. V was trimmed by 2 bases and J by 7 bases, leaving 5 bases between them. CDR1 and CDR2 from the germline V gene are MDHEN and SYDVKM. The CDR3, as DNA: TGTGCCAGCAGTTTAACGGGTGGCTACACCTTC. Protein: CASSLTGGYTF.

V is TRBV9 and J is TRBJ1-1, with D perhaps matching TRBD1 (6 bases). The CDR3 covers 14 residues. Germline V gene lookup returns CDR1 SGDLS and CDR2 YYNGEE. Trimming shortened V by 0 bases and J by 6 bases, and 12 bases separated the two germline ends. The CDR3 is CASSVGEGGAEAFF. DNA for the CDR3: TGTGCCAGCAGCGTAGGGGAGGGGGGCGCTGAAGCTTTCTTT.

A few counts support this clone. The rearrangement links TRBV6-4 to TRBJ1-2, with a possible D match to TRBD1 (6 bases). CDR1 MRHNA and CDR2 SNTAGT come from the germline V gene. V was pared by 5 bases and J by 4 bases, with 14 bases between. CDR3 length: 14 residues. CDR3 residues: CASSHGTSGYGYTF. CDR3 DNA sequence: TGTGCCAGCAGTCATGGGACATCCGGCTATGGCTACACCTTC.

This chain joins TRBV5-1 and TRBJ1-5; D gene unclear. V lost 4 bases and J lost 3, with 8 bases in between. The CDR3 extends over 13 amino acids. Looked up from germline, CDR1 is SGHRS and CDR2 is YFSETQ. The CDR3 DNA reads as TGCGCCAGCAGCCTGGACTTCAATCAGCCCCAGCATTTT. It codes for CASSLDFNQPQHF.

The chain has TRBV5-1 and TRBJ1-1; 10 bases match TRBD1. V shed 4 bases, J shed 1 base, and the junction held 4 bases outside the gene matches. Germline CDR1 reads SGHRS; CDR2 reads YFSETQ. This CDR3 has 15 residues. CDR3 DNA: TGCGCCAGCAGCCCGCGGACAGGGGGGAACACTGAAGCTTTCTTT. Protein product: CASSPRTGGNTEAFF.

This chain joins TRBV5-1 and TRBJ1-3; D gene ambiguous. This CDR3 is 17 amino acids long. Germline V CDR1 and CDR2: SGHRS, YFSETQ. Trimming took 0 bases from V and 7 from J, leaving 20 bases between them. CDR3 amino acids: CASSLDYSGSPGNTIYF. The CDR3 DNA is TGCGCCAGCAGCTTGGATTACTCGGGGTCTCCCGGCAACACCATATATTTT.

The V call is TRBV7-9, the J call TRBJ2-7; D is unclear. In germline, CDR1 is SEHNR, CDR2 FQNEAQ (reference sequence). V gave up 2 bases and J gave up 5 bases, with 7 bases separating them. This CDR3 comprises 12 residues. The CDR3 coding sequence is TGTGCCAGCAGCTTACTTTCGGACGAGCAGTACTTC. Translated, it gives CASSLLSDEQYF.

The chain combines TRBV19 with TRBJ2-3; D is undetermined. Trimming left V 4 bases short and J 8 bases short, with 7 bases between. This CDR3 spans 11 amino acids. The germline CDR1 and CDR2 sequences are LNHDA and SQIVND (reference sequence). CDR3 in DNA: TGTGCCAGTAGTAGGTGGTTTACGCAGTATTTT. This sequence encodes CASSRWFTQYF.

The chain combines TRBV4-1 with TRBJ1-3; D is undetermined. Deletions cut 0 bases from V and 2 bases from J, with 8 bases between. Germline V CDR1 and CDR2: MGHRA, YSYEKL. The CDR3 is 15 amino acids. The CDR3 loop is CASSQDVRAGNTIYF. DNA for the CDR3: TGCGCCAGCAGCCAAGATGTGAGGGCTGGAAACACCATATATTTT.

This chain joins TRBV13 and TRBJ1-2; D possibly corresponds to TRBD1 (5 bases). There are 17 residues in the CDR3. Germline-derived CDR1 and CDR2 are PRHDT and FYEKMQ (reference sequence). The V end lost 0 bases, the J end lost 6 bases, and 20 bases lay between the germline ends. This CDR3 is CASSLGLGGKKFDGYTF. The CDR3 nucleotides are TGTGCCAGCAGCTTAGGCCTTGGGGGTAAGAAGTTCGATGGCTACACCTTC.

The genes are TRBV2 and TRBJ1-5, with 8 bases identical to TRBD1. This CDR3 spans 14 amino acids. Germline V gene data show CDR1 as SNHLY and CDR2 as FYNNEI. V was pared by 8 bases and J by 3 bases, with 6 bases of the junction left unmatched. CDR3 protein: CASSGQVLNQPQHF. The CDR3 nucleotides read TGTGCCAGCTCGGGACAGGTTCTCAATCAGCCCCAGCATTTT. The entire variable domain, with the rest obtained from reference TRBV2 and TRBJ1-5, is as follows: EPEVTQTPSHQVTQMGQEVILRCVPISNHLYFYWYRQILGQKVEFLVSFYNNEISEKSEIFDDQFSVERPDGSNFTLKIRSTKLEDSAMYFCASSGQVLNQPQHFGDGTRLSIL.

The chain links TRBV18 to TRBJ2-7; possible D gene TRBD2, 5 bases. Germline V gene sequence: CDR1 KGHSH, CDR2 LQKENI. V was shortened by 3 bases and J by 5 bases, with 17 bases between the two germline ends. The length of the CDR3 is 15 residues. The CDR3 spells CASSPPAHGIHEQYF. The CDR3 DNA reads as TGTGCCAGCTCACCCCCGGCACACGGGATCCACGAGCAGTACTTC.

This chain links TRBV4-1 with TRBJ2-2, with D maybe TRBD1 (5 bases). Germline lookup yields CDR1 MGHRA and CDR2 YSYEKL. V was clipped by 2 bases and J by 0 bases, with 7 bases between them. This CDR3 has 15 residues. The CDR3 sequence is CASSQRQPNTGELFF. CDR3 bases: TGCGCCAGCAGCCAACGACAGCCGAACACCGGGGAGCTGTTTTTT.

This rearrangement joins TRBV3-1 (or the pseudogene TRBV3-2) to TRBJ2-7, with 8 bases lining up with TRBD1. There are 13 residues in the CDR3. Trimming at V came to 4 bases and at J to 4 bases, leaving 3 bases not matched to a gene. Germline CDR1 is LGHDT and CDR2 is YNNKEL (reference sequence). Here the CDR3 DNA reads TGTGCCAGCAGCCCGGGACAGGTATACGAGCAGTACTTC. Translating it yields CASSPGQVYEQYF.

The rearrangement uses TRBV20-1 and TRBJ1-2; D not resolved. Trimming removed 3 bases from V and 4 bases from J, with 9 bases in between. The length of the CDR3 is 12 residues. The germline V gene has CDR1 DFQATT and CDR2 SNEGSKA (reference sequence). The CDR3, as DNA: TGCAGTGCTAGTGCGGATTCCTATGGCTACACCTTC. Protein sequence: CSASADSYGYTF.